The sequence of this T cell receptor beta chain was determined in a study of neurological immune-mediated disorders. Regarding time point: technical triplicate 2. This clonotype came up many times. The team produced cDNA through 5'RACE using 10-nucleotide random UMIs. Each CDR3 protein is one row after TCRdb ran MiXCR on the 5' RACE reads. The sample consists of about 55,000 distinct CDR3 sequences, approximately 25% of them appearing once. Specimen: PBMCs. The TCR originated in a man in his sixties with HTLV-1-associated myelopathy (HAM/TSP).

CDR3 sequence reads: CSAPNPGANEKLFF. In DNA, the CDR3 is TGCAGTGCCCCTAACCCGGGGGCTAATGAAAAACTGTTTTTT. The chain combines TRBV20-1 with TRBJ1-4; a possible D gene is TRBD1 (5 bases). There are 14 residues in the CDR3. The germline gives CDR1 DFQATT, CDR2 SNEGSKA (reference sequence). V lost 6 bases to trimming and J lost 3 bases, with 14 bases between them.